Following are 11 T cell receptor beta chains from one sample sequenced in a study of blood T cell repertoires in COVID-19. Measured with immunoSEQ multiplex PCR; TCRdb has only the in-frame clones, and not every one. The sample yields 170,000 or so clones, roughly 83% seen once. Material: peripheral blood. The receptors here all came from a woman aged 60-75 years with acute or convalescent COVID-19.

This clone was seen more than once but under ten times. This sequence joins TRBV27 and TRBJ1-2; TRBD1 aligns across 10 bases. The CDR3 runs to 16 residues. With V trimmed by 6 bases and J by 8 bases, 15 bases remained unmatched. Germline CDR1 reads MNHEY; CDR2 reads SMNVEV (reference sequence). In DNA, the CDR3 is TGTGCCAGCAGCCGGGGACAGGGGTCCCCTCCTGGAGGCTACACCTTC. Translation: CASSRGQGSPPGGYTF.

J is TRBJ1-1 and V is TRBV4-1; 9 bases are a match to TRBD1. The germline V gene encodes CDR1 MGHRA and CDR2 YSYEKL. The V gene end was trimmed by 0 bases and the J gene end by 3 bases; junction bases not matched to a gene: 5. CDR3 size: 16 residues. CDR3 loop: CASSQDGTGRHTEAFF. The CDR3 DNA sequence: TGCGCCAGCAGCCAAGACGGGACAGGGAGGCACACTGAAGCTTTCTTT.

The genes are TRBV2 and TRBJ1-5; 8 nucleotides match TRBD1. Germline CDR1 is SNHLY and CDR2 is FYNNEI. Trimming removed 6 bases from V and 3 bases from J; junction bases left unmatched: 7. The CDR3 length is 15 residues. CDR3 nucleotides: TGTGCCAGCAGACCTGACAGGGGCCCCAATCAGCCCCAGCATTTT. Protein product: CASRPDRGPNQPQHF.

J is TRBJ2-7 and V is TRBV7-2; TRBD2 agrees at 8 bases. V gave up 3 bases and J gave up 5 bases; unmatched junction bases: 9. CDR3 length: 15 amino acids. Germline-derived CDR1 and CDR2 are SGHTA and FQGNSA. Here the CDR3 DNA reads TGTGCCAGCAGCTTTTCCGGGACTAGGCGCAACGAGCAGTACTTC. Its translation is CASSFSGTRRNEQYF.

This chain links TRBV6-1 with TRBJ1-3; a weak D match, TRBD1 (5 bases). The V end lost 1 base, the J end lost 0 bases, and 7 bases lay between the germline ends. In germline, CDR1 is MNHNS, CDR2 SASEGT. The CDR3 runs to 15 residues. CDR3 nucleotide sequence: TGTGCCAGCAGTGAAGTACAGGTCTCTGGAAACACCATATATTTT. Translation: CASSEVQVSGNTIYF.

The chain is built from TRBV10-3 and TRBJ1-6; 9 bases line up with TRBD1. CDR1 and CDR2 (germline): ENHRY, SYGVKD. The trim removed 7 bases at V and 6 bases at J, leaving 7 bases unmatched. CDR3 length: 15 residues. DNA for the CDR3: TGTGCCATCACTGAACAGGGGGCAGGTAATTCACCCCTCCACTTT. Translated: CAITEQGAGNSPLHF.

The V and J genes are TRBV6-1 and TRBJ2-3, with D possibly TRBD2 on 5 matching bases. In germline, CDR1 is MNHNS, CDR2 SASEGT. V was pared by 2 bases and J by 0 bases, with 12 bases between. CDR3 length: 16 residues. CDR3 amino acids: CASSESIGGSTDTQYF. CDR3 sequence (DNA): TGTGCCAGCAGTGAATCTATCGGCGGGAGCACAGATACGCAGTATTTT.

The rearrangement joins TRBV20-1 to TRBJ1-1; unclear D gene. There are 11 residues in the CDR3. Per germline, CDR1 DFQATT and CDR2 SNEGSKA (reference sequence). V was shortened by 3 bases and J by 11 bases, with 13 bases between the two germline ends. The CDR3 region is CSARSPQSAFF. CDR3 bases: TGCAGTGCTAGGTCCCCCCAGTCGGCTTTCTTT.

This sequence joins TRBV9 and TRBJ1-1; TRBD1 might be the D (5 bases). The CDR3 covers 15 residues. From germline, CDR1 is SGDLS and CDR2 YYNGEE. V was trimmed by 0 bases and J by 1 base, leaving 10 bases between them. In nucleotides, the CDR3 is TGTGCCAGCAGCGTAGAGGGTCAGGGGAACACTGAAGCTTTCTTT. Its protein is CASSVEGQGNTEAFF.

CDR3 in amino acids: CASSKARRGPFEKLFF. In nucleotides, the CDR3 is TGCGCCAGCAGCAAAGCGCGAAGGGGGCCCTTTGAAAAACTGTTTTTT. The chain joins TRBV4-3 to TRBJ1-4, with TRBD1 matching 7 bases. V dropped 5 bases and J dropped 7; count of bases not matched to a gene: 13. There are 16 residues in the CDR3. CDR1 and CDR2 from the germline V gene are LGHNA and YSLEER.

The chain carries TRBV5-1 and TRBJ1-5, with D maybe TRBD1 (5 bases). The V gene lost 0 bases and the J gene lost 4 bases, with 8 bases spanning the gap. This CDR3 is built from 14 residues. The germline gives CDR1 SGHRS, CDR2 YFSETQ. The CDR3 spells CASSLGTFNQPQHF. The CDR3 DNA follows: TGCGCCAGCAGCTTGGGGACATTTAATCAGCCCCAGCATTTT. Complete variable domain (other parts from reference TRBV5-1 and TRBJ1-5): KAGVTQTPRYLIKTRGQQVTLSCSPISGHRSVSWYQQTPGQGLQFLFEYFSETQRNKGNFPGRFSGRQFSNSRSEMNVSTLELGDSALYLCASSLGTFNQPQHFGDGTRLSIL.